The 32 T cell receptor beta chains below were found in one sample sequenced in a study of blood T cell repertoires in COVID-19 (TCRdb year 2020). The library was built by means of the immunoSEQ multiplex PCR assay. Here the immuneACCESS table is served through TCRdb, limited to in-frame sequences with V and J called. Missing clones are a known gap in these copies; in checked studies unresolved V genes cover under half, and the rest lacks a known reason. The sample includes over 200,000 clones, with 90% to 95% observed a single time. The ten most abundant clones make up over 0.75% of the sample. The sequenced material came from peripheral blood. The source is a man in his fifties or sixties with COVID-19, enrolled during active disease.

The rearrangement links TRBV29-1 to TRBJ2-1; 11 bases line up with TRBD1. The germline gives CDR1 SQVTM, CDR2 ANQGSEA. The V gene end was trimmed by 3 bases and the J gene end by 13 bases; junction bases not matched to a gene: 17. The CDR3 loop spans 16 amino acids. CDR3 coding DNA: TGCAGCGTTGACGCCTGGACAGGGGGCACCTTACGGGAACAGTTCTTC. This encodes CSVDAWTGGTLREQFF.

The rearrangement joins TRBV7-8 to TRBJ1-1; 7 positions agree with TRBD1. Trimming cost V 5 bases and J 4 bases; bases outside gene matches: 7. This CDR3 region has 14 residues. Germline V gene sequence: CDR1 SGHVS, CDR2 FQNEAQ. The CDR3 spells CASSGQVKSTEAFF. DNA for the CDR3: TGTGCCAGCAGCGGACAGGTTAAAAGCACTGAAGCTTTCTTT.

The chain has TRBV19 and TRBJ1-6; tentative D call: TRBD1 (6 bases). Germline CDR1 reads LNHDA; CDR2 reads SQIVND (reference sequence). CDR3 size: 17 residues. Trimming cost V 3 bases and J 7 bases, with 19 bases left between them. The CDR3 loop reads CASSIQGTKAINSPLHF. The CDR3 DNA reads TGTGCCAGTAGTATCCAAGGGACAAAAGCCATAAATTCACCCCTCCACTTT.

DNA of the CDR3: TGTGCCAGCACCCCGGGAAGCTATGGCTACACCTTC. It codes for CASTPGSYGYTF. V usage is TRBV28 and J usage is TRBJ1-2; D uncertain. Trimming cost V 7 bases and J 4 bases, with 10 bases left between them. In germline, CDR1 is MDHEN, CDR2 SYDVKM. The CDR3 has 12 amino acids.

This chain links TRBV3-1 (or the pseudogene TRBV3-2) with TRBJ1-1; 9 bases align to TRBD1. CDR1 is LGHDT, CDR2 YNNKEL, per germline (reference sequence). J gave up 5 bases and V 4 bases, and 8 bases lay outside the gene matches. The CDR3 contains 15 residues. Here the CDR3 reads CASSPLTGGRTEAFF. The DNA of the CDR3 is TGTGCCAGCAGCCCCTTGACAGGGGGAAGAACTGAAGCTTTCTTT.

This clone was seen only a few times. This sequence joins TRBV27 and TRBJ2-1; 11 bases line up with TRBD1. The CDR3 loop spans 21 amino acids. After removal of 2 bases from V and 2 bases from J, the junction contained 17 bases not matched to a gene. CDR1 and CDR2 (germline): MNHEY, SMNVEV (reference sequence). The chain's CDR3 is CASSLMSLPGQGGRTYNEQFF. The CDR3 DNA reads TGTGCCAGCAGTTTAATGAGCCTCCCGGGACAGGGGGGTAGAACCTACAATGAGCAGTTCTTC.

This chain uses TRBV7-9 with TRBJ2-7, with 11 bases fitting TRBD1. CDR3 size: 16 residues. CDR1 and CDR2 (germline): SEHNR, FQNEAQ (reference sequence). V shed 0 bases and J 3 bases; nucleotides not matched to a gene: 4. CDR3 DNA: TGTGCCAGCAGCTTAGCGAGGGGGACAGGGGGCTACGAGCAGTACTTC. This gives the protein CASSLARGTGGYEQYF.

J is TRBJ1-1 and V is TRBV10-3, with D hard to call. V dropped 7 bases and J dropped 0 bases, with 15 bases sitting between them. CDR3 size: 15 residues. Germline CDR1 reads ENHRY; CDR2 reads SYGVKD. The CDR3 bases are TGTGCCATCACCGAGACGAGTAGCATGAACACTGAAGCTTTCTTT. Protein: CAITETSSMNTEAFF.

The chain joins TRBV7-3 to TRBJ1-6; D is possibly TRBD1 (5 bases). Trimming took 3 bases from V and 7 from J, leaving 13 bases between them. There are 15 residues in the CDR3. The germline gives CDR1 SGHTA, CDR2 FQGTGA. CDR3 loop: CASSFGGGVNSPLHF. CDR3 DNA sequence: TGTGCCAGCAGCTTTGGGGGAGGGGTAAATTCACCCCTCCACTTT.

This sequence joins TRBV5-1 and TRBJ2-7; TRBD2 aligns across 10 bases. The CDR3 consists of 16 residues. The germline CDR1 and CDR2 sequences are SGHRS and YFSETQ. V dropped 0 bases and J dropped 6; count of bases not matched to a gene: 9. Written as DNA, the CDR3 is TGCGCCAGCAGCTTGGTTCTAGCGGGAGCAAAAGTCGAGCAGTACTTC. Protein product: CASSLVLAGAKVEQYF.

This chain joins TRBV19 and TRBJ1-6; perhaps TRBD1 as D (5 bases). CDR1 and CDR2 (germline): LNHDA, SQIVND (reference sequence). V gave up 3 bases and J gave up 9 bases, with 18 bases separating them. This CDR3 has 16 residues. The chain's CDR3 is CASSIYPGEDGSPLHF. The CDR3 nucleotides read TGTGCCAGTAGTATCTACCCGGGGGAGGACGGTTCACCCCTCCACTTT.

The V and J genes are TRBV7-2 and TRBJ2-6; 10 positions match TRBD1. The CDR3 totals 18 residues. V lost 0 bases, J lost 0 bases, and 2 bases stayed unmatched. Germline CDR1 and CDR2: SGHTA and FQGNSA. The CDR3 region has the DNA TGTGCCAGCAGCTTAGCGACAGGGGGCTCCTCTGGGGCCAACGTCCTGACTTTC. Translation: CASSLATGGSSGANVLTF.

V usage is TRBV6-4 and J usage is TRBJ1-2, with 10 positions matching TRBD1. The CDR3 extends over 12 amino acids. V lost 9 bases, J lost 6 bases, and 4 bases stayed unmatched. The germline gives CDR1 MRHNA, CDR2 SNTAGT. The DNA for the CDR3 is TGTGCCAGGGGACAGGGGAGGAATGGCTACACCTTC. It codes for CARGQGRNGYTF.

A single count supports this clone. The V gene is TRBV5-8, the J gene TRBJ1-4; 7 bases are shared with TRBD1. The V gene end was trimmed by 4 bases and the J gene end by 8 bases; junction bases not matched to a gene: 11. Germline V gene data show CDR1 as SGHTS and CDR2 as YDEGEE. The CDR3 is made up of 15 amino acids. The CDR3 DNA reads as TGTGCCAGCAGCCGCCGGGACAGCTCAAGGGAAAAACTGTTTTTT. It translates to CASSRRDSSREKLFF.

This rearrangement joins TRBV7-2 to TRBJ1-5; maybe TRBD1 (6 bases). This CDR3 has 15 residues. Germline-derived CDR1 and CDR2 are SGHTA and FQGNSA. The V end was cut by 5 bases, the J end by 1 base, with 12 bases between. This chain's CDR3 is CASSLQGLSNQPQHF. The DNA of the CDR3 is TGTGCCAGCAGCCTACAGGGCCTCAGCAATCAGCCCCAGCATTTT.

This chain links TRBV14 with TRBJ2-1; the D gene is possibly TRBD2 (6 bases). V lost 1 base, J lost 0 bases, and 10 bases lay in between. Germline loops: CDR1 SGHDN, CDR2 FVKESK. CDR3 size: 16 residues. CDR3 nucleotide sequence: TGTGCCAGCAGCCAAGCCGGGGGTCTCTCCTACAATGAGCAGTTCTTC. The encoded protein is CASSQAGGLSYNEQFF.

This chain links TRBV7-2 with TRBJ2-5; D is unresolved. CDR3 size: 13 residues. Deletions cut 7 bases from V and 1 base from J, with 10 bases between. CDR1 and CDR2 from the germline V gene are SGHTA and FQGNSA. This CDR3 reads CASTPLAQETQYF. In DNA, the CDR3 is TGTGCCAGCACCCCTCTGGCCCAAGAGACCCAGTACTTC.

The rearrangement uses TRBV5-1 and TRBJ2-2; 10 bases are a match to TRBD1. The CDR3 totals 15 residues. Germline CDR1 is SGHRS and CDR2 is YFSETQ. J lost 6 bases, V lost 2 bases, and 4 bases had no gene match. The CDR3 nucleotides read TGCGCCAGCAGCTTAACCGGGACAGGGGCCGGGGAGCTGTTTTTT. It codes for CASSLTGTGAGELFF.

The genes are TRBV5-1 and TRBJ2-1; D may be TRBD2 (6 bases). Trimming pared 0 bases from V and 2 bases from J, leaving 9 bases between. This CDR3 comprises 15 residues. Germline V gene lookup returns CDR1 SGHRS and CDR2 YFSETQ. The CDR3 DNA sequence: TGCGCCAGCAGCTTGGTTAGCGGAGCCTACAATGAGCAGTTCTTC. Protein sequence: CASSLVSGAYNEQFF.

The chain links TRBV25-1 to TRBJ2-7, with TRBD2 as a possible D gene (6 bases). CDR3 length: 16 residues. From germline, CDR1 is MGHDK and CDR2 SYGVNS. V was trimmed by 1 base and J by 0 bases, leaving 13 bases between them. As DNA, the CDR3 is TGTGCCAGCAGTGAATGGGGGGTACAGAGCTCCTACGAGCAGTACTTC. Translating gives CASSEWGVQSSYEQYF.

The chain uses TRBV5-1 and TRBJ2-3, with 11 nucleotides matching TRBD2. Germline CDR1 and CDR2: SGHRS and YFSETQ. V shed 7 bases and J 1 base; nucleotides not matched to a gene: 8. This CDR3 contains 16 residues. The CDR3 DNA is TGCGCCAGCCAACTAGCGGGGGCAGGGGGCACAGATACGCAGTATTTT. This translates into CASQLAGAGGTDTQYF. The whole variable domain, filled in from reference TRBV5-1 and TRBJ2-3, reads KAGVTQTPRYLIKTRGQQVTLSCSPISGHRSVSWYQQTPGQGLQFLFEYFSETQRNKGNFPGRFSGRQFSNSRSEMNVSTLELGDSALYLCASQLAGAGGTDTQYFGPGTRLTVL.

The chain links TRBV19 to TRBJ2-2, with 10 bases aligning to TRBD2. V gave up 11 bases and J gave up 4 bases; unmatched junction bases: 13. CDR1 and CDR2 (germline): LNHDA, SQIVND (reference sequence). This CDR3 has 16 amino acids. The CDR3 reads CAEGLAGAMATGELFF. The CDR3 bases are TGTGCCGAGGGGCTAGCGGGGGCCATGGCCACCGGGGAGCTGTTTTTT.

The J gene is TRBJ1-6, the V gene TRBV29-1, with TRBD1 as a possible D gene (5 bases). This CDR3 comprises 14 residues. V dropped 5 bases and J dropped 7 bases, with 15 bases sitting between them. From germline, CDR1 is SQVTM and CDR2 ANQGSEA. The CDR3 here is CSVSAGGRNSPLHF. For the CDR3, the DNA is TGCAGCGTTAGTGCCGGGGGTCGGAATTCACCCCTCCACTTT.

The chain recombines TRBV7-9 with TRBJ1-2; 7 bases align to TRBD1. This CDR3 contains 15 residues. The trim removed 5 bases at V and 4 bases at J, leaving 10 bases unmatched. Germline V gene sequence: CDR1 SEHNR, CDR2 FQNEAQ (reference sequence). The CDR3 nucleotides read TGTGCCAGCAGCCCGCCTGACGACAGGGTCTATGGCTACACCTTC. It specifies CASSPPDDRVYGYTF.

The chain combines TRBV6-6 with TRBJ2-5; 11 bases map to TRBD2. This CDR3 comprises 16 residues. Germline V lookup: CDR1 MNHNY, CDR2 SVGAGI (reference sequence). Unmatched junction bases numbered 8, after V lost 4 bases and J lost 4 bases. CDR3 in amino acids: CASSSISGGAGETQYF. DNA of the CDR3: TGTGCCAGCAGTTCCATTAGCGGGGGGGCCGGAGAGACCCAGTACTTC.

The chain recombines TRBV6-5 with TRBJ2-1; TRBD2 matches at 9 bases. With V trimmed by 7 bases and J by 9 bases, 7 bases remained unmatched. This CDR3 is 13 amino acids long. The germline V gene has CDR1 MNHEY and CDR2 SVGAGI. In DNA, the CDR3 is TGTGCCAGCAAAGGAGGACTAGCGTCTGAGCAGTTCTTC. This sequence encodes CASKGGLASEQFF.

The gene calls are TRBV4-1 and TRBJ1-6; no firm D call. This CDR3 has 15 amino acids. CDR1 and CDR2 from the germline V gene are MGHRA and YSYEKL. The V end lost 0 bases, the J end lost 7 bases, and 10 bases lay between the germline ends. The CDR3 DNA follows: TGCGCCAGCAGCCAAGATTTTACCGGGAATTCACCCCTCCACTTT. As protein: CASSQDFTGNSPLHF.

The chain is built from TRBV28 and TRBJ1-4; 12 nucleotides match TRBD1. The V gene end was trimmed by 4 bases and the J gene end by 8 bases; junction bases not matched to a gene: 8. Germline V gene data show CDR1 as MDHEN and CDR2 as SYDVKM. The CDR3 totals 16 residues. The DNA of the CDR3 is TGTGCCAGCAGTTCCGGGACAGGGGGCGCCGGCGAAAAACTGTTTTTT. Residues: CASSSGTGGAGEKLFF.

The chain carries TRBV3-1 (or the pseudogene TRBV3-2) and TRBJ2-1; 9 bases agree with TRBD2. Germline CDR1 is LGHDT and CDR2 is YNNKEL (reference sequence). Trimming took 4 bases from V and 5 from J; bases not matched to a gene: 6. This CDR3 is 15 amino acids long. The chain's CDR3 is CASSRGLAGNNEQFF. The CDR3 DNA reads TGTGCCAGCAGCCGAGGCCTAGCGGGAAACAATGAGCAGTTCTTC.

This clone was recorded only once. The gene calls are TRBV30 and TRBJ1-1, with 7 bases identical to TRBD1. The germline CDR1 and CDR2 sequences are GTSNPN and SVGIG (reference sequence). The CDR3 loop spans 16 amino acids. J lost 3 bases, V lost 2 bases, and 12 bases had no gene match. In DNA, the CDR3 is TGTGCCTGGAGTTCACAGGGGATGTCAGCGGACACTGAAGCTTTCTTT. Its protein product is CAWSSQGMSADTEAFF.

V usage is TRBV18 and J usage is TRBJ1-6; possibly TRBD1 for D (5 bases). The CDR3 sequence is 16 residues long. Germline lookup yields CDR1 KGHSH and CDR2 LQKENI. Trimming removed 6 bases at V and 2 bases at J, with 14 bases between. DNA of the CDR3: TGTGCCAGCTCCACCGGGGGGAGCGCCTATAATTCACCCCTCCACTTT. Protein sequence: CASSTGGSAYNSPLHF.

The CDR3 nucleotides are TGTGCCTGGAGTGGGGGACAGGGCGACAATCAGCCCCAGCATTTT. As protein: CAWSGGQGDNQPQHF. The V gene is TRBV30, the J gene TRBJ1-5, with 9 bases matching TRBD1. V lost 1 base, J lost 3 bases, and 4 bases stayed unmatched. The CDR3 has 15 residues. The germline CDR1 and CDR2 sequences are GTSNPN and SVGIG (reference sequence).